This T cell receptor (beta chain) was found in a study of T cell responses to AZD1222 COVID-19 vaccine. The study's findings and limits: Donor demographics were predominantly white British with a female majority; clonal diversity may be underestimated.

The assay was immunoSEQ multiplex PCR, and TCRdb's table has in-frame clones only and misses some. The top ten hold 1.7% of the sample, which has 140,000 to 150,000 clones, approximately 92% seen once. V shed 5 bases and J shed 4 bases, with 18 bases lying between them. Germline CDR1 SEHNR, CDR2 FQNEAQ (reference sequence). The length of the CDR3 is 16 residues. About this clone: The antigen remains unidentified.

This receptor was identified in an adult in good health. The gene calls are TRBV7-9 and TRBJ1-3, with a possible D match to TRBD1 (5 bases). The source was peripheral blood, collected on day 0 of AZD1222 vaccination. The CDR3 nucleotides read TGTGCCAGCAGCCCTTCTGAGGGGATGTTCGGAAACACCATATATTTT. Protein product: CASSPSEGMFGNTIYF.